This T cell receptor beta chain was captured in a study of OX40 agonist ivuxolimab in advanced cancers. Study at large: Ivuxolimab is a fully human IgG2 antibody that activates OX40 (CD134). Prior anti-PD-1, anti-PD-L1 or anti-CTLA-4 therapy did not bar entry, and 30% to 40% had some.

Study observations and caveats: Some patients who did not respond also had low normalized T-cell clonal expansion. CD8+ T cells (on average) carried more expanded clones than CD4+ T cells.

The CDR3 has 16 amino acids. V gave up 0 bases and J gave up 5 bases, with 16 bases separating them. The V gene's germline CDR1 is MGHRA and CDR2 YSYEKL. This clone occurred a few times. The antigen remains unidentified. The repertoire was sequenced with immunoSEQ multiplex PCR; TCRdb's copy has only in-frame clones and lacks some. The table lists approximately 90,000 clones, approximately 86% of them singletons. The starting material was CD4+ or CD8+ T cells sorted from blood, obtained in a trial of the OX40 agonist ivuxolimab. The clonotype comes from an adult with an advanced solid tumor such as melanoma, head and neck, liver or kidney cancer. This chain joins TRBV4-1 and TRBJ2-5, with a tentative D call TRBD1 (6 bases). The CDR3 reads CASSQDFAGELETQYF. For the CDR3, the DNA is TGCGCCAGCAGCCAAGATTTCGCAGGGGAATTGGAGACCCAGTACTTC.